Presented here are 28 T cell receptor beta chains from one specimen sequenced in a study of blood T cell repertoires in COVID-19. Produced via immunoSEQ multiplex PCR; TCRdb's table is partial and in-frame only. This table has approximately 100,000 clones, roughly 83% appearing once. Sequenced sample: peripheral blood. The receptor source for this set is a woman aged 80 or over with active or convalescent COVID-19.

The J gene is TRBJ1-6, the V gene TRBV5-6; D is perhaps TRBD1 (5 bases). This CDR3 is 14 amino acids long. From germline, CDR1 is SGHDT and CDR2 YYEEEE. V shed 4 bases and J shed 7 bases, with 12 bases lying between them. In nucleotides, the CDR3 is TGTGCCAGCAGCCCCCCCAAGGGGAATTCACCCCTCCACTTT. Protein product: CASSPPKGNSPLHF.

The V call is TRBV5-1, the J call TRBJ2-5, with D tentatively TRBD2 (5 bases). Trimming cost V 1 base and J 3 bases, with 13 bases left between them. Germline CDR1 reads SGHRS; CDR2 reads YFSETQ. The CDR3 is made up of 15 amino acids. The CDR3 region has the DNA TGCGCCAGCAGCTTGTACGGGGATATGGAAGAGACCCAGTACTTC. Protein sequence: CASSLYGDMEETQYF.

The chain carries TRBV24-1 and TRBJ1-2; 7 nucleotides align to TRBD1. Germline trimming cut 1 base from V and 8 bases from J; bases unmatched to any gene: 3. The CDR3 contains 13 residues. Germline CDR1 reads KGHDR; CDR2 reads SFDVKD. The CDR3 DNA is TGTGCCACCAGTGATTTAAGAGGGGGCGGCTACACCTTC. Translation gives CATSDLRGGGYTF.

The rearrangement links TRBV27 to TRBJ1-1; D is perhaps TRBD1 (5 bases). The CDR3 runs 14 residues. Germline CDR1 MNHEY, CDR2 SMNVEV (reference sequence). V was trimmed by 5 bases and J by 5 bases, leaving 15 bases between them. The CDR3 region is CASSPFGGDTEAFF. The CDR3 DNA reads as TGTGCCAGCAGTCCATTTGGGGGGGATACTGAAGCTTTCTTT.

This chain uses TRBV4-2 with TRBJ2-2; TRBD1 might be the D (6 bases). V was clipped by 2 bases and J by 0 bases, with 13 bases between them. The germline CDR1 and CDR2 sequences are LGHNA and YNFKEQ. The CDR3 extends over 17 amino acids. For the CDR3, the DNA is TGTGCCAGCAGCCAATCACCGGACAGATCGAACACCGGGGAGCTGTTTTTT. Protein product: CASSQSPDRSNTGELFF.

This chain joins TRBV5-6 and TRBJ1-2; D might be TRBD1 (5 bases). Trimming pared 0 bases from V and 5 bases from J, leaving 14 bases between. CDR3 length equals 15 residues. The germline V gene encodes CDR1 SGHDT and CDR2 YYEEEE. The CDR3 region has the DNA TGTGCCAGCAGCTTGGCCAACGGGGGAAGGTATGGCTACACCTTC. Protein product: CASSLANGGRYGYTF.

CDR3 DNA: TGTGCCAGCAGCCAACAGATACTTCAGGGGACCTATGGCTACACCTTC. It specifies CASSQQILQGTYGYTF. The V call is TRBV3-1 (or the pseudogene TRBV3-2), the J call TRBJ1-2; D perhaps matches TRBD1 (6 bases). From germline, CDR1 is LGHDT and CDR2 YNNKEL (reference sequence). This CDR3 is 16 amino acids long. V gave up 2 bases and J gave up 4 bases, with 17 bases separating them.

This clone was seen a single time. This chain uses TRBV2 with TRBJ2-7; TRBD2 might be the D (6 bases). This CDR3 is 12 amino acids long. The V end was cut by 8 bases, the J end by 11 bases, with 19 bases between. In germline, CDR1 is SNHLY, CDR2 FYNNEI. The CDR3 loop reads CASSPAGGKEYF. In DNA, the CDR3 is TGTGCCAGCTCCCCCGCAGGAGGGAAGGAGTACTTC. The entire variable domain, with the rest obtained from reference TRBV2 and TRBJ2-7, is as follows: EPEVTQTPSHQVTQMGQEVILRCVPISNHLYFYWYRQILGQKVEFLVSFYNNEISEKSEIFDDQFSVERPDGSNFTLKIRSTKLEDSAMYFCASSPAGGKEYFGPGTRLTVT.

This rearrangement joins TRBV5-1 to TRBJ1-6, with 9 bases matching TRBD1. The CDR3 runs to 17 residues. The ends lost 0 bases at V and 6 bases at J; junction bases unmatched: 7. CDR1 is SGHRS, CDR2 YFSETQ, per germline. The CDR3 region has the DNA TGCGCCAGCAGCTTGGTAATAGGACAGGGGCCTAATTCACCCCTCCACTTT. Translation: CASSLVIGQGPNSPLHF.

V and J are TRBV27 and TRBJ2-1, with 11 bases fitting TRBD1. Germline V gene data show CDR1 as MNHEY and CDR2 as SMNVEV (reference sequence). Germline trimming cut 4 bases from V and 4 bases from J; bases unmatched to any gene: 9. This CDR3 contains 17 residues. The CDR3 DNA reads TGTGCCAGCAGTTCCAGAAGGACAGGGGGCAGTTACAATGAGCAGTTCTTC. The encoded protein is CASSSRRTGGSYNEQFF.

A few counts support this clone. Additional DNA sequences in this sample encode the identical CDR3. The chain has TRBV5-1 and TRBJ1-2, with D possibly TRBD1 on 6 matching bases. Germline assignment: CDR1 SGHRS and CDR2 YFSETQ. The CDR3 length is 13 residues. The V end lost 2 bases, the J end lost 6 bases, and 11 bases lay between the germline ends. DNA of the CDR3: TGCGCCAGCAGCTTCTCAGGGGAGAATGGCTACACCTTC. Residues: CASSFSGENGYTF.

This sequence joins TRBV6-1 and TRBJ1-2, with TRBD1 as a possible D gene (6 bases). The V end lost 3 bases, the J end lost 7 bases, and 12 bases lay between the germline ends. The CDR3 is 13 amino acids. Germline V gene data show CDR1 as MNHNS and CDR2 as SASEGT. The CDR3 reads CASSEGGGGGYTF. DNA for the CDR3: TGTGCCAGCAGTGAGGGGGGAGGGGGTGGCTACACCTTC.

The rearrangement uses TRBV25-1 and TRBJ2-7; 9 nucleotides agree with TRBD1. Looked up from germline, CDR1 is MGHDK and CDR2 is SYGVNS. The CDR3 is made up of 17 amino acids. V lost 3 bases and J lost 2; bases outside the gene matches: 11. The CDR3 reads CASSDGQGFSDPYEQYF. The CDR3, as DNA: TGTGCCAGCAGTGACGGACAGGGGTTCTCCGATCCCTACGAGCAGTACTTC.

CDR3 residues: CASSKEKVDRPGELFF. The CDR3 bases are TGTGCCAGCAGCAAAGAGAAGGTGGACAGGCCCGGGGAGCTGTTTTTT. The rearrangement joins TRBV21-1 to TRBJ2-2; TRBD1, the table's D call, lacks a check against the DNA. TRBV21-1 is reported as a pseudogene. There are 16 residues in the CDR3.

The rearrangement uses TRBV5-1 and TRBJ1-5; 8 bases are shared with TRBD1. The germline V gene encodes CDR1 SGHRS and CDR2 YFSETQ. This CDR3 has 15 residues. V lost 5 bases to trimming and J lost 6 bases; unmatched junction nucleotides: 10. CDR3 region: CASRPGTGLVQPQHF. CDR3 nucleotides: TGCGCCAGCAGACCCGGGACAGGTTTAGTTCAGCCCCAGCATTTT.

The chain employs TRBV3-1 (or the pseudogene TRBV3-2) and TRBJ1-1, with D possibly being TRBD1 (5 bases). CDR3 length: 15 amino acids. Trimming removed 2 bases from V and 0 bases from J, with 10 bases in between. Germline CDR1 reads LGHDT; CDR2 reads YNNKEL (reference sequence). This chain's CDR3 is CASSQSGGVNTEAFF. CDR3 in DNA: TGTGCCAGCAGCCAATCCGGGGGTGTGAACACTGAAGCTTTCTTT.

This chain uses TRBV7-2 with TRBJ1-2; 10 nucleotides line up with TRBD1. V trimming: 3 bases; J trimming: 0 bases; junction bases outside the gene matches: 1. The V gene's germline CDR1 is SGHTA and CDR2 FQGNSA. This CDR3 comprises 15 residues. CDR3 bases: TGTGCCAGCAGCTTTGGACAGGGGGCTAACTATGGCTACACCTTC. It is translated as CASSFGQGANYGYTF.

CDR3 nucleotide sequence: TGCGCCAGCAGCTTACAGGTCAACCAAGAGACCCAGTACTTC. Translating it yields CASSLQVNQETQYF. V usage is TRBV5-1 and J usage is TRBJ2-5, with D possibly matching TRBD1 (5 bases). The germline gives CDR1 SGHRS, CDR2 YFSETQ. V was trimmed by 2 bases and J by 0 bases, leaving 8 bases between them. The CDR3 spans 14 residues.

V gene TRBV30 combines with J gene TRBJ1-1; 7 bases are shared with TRBD1. The CDR3 loop spans 11 amino acids. Germline lookup yields CDR1 GTSNPN and CDR2 SVGIG (reference sequence). Unmatched junction bases numbered 3, after V lost 5 bases and J lost 6 bases. The CDR3 DNA reads as TGTGCCTGGGGGACAGCACCTGAAGCTTTCTTT. As protein: CAWGTAPEAFF.

The chain recombines TRBV7-2 with TRBJ1-2, with 8 positions matching TRBD1. The CDR3 sequence is 14 residues long. The junction had 13 bases not matched to a gene; V was cut back by 8 bases and J by 8 bases. The germline gives CDR1 SGHTA, CDR2 FQGNSA. In DNA form, the CDR3 reads TGTGCCAGCGCCCCCAGGGGGCTCTTTGGGGGCTACACCTTC. Translation gives CASAPRGLFGGYTF.

V usage is TRBV5-1 and J usage is TRBJ2-7, with 7 bases fitting TRBD2. Germline V gene lookup returns CDR1 SGHRS and CDR2 YFSETQ. J was trimmed by 2 bases and V by 0 bases; bases with no gene match: 2. There are 14 residues in the CDR3. CDR3 in amino acids: CASSLASGTYEQYF. CDR3 coding DNA: TGCGCCAGCAGCTTGGCCAGCGGGACCTACGAGCAGTACTTC.

The chain joins TRBV7-8 to TRBJ2-3; TRBD2 agrees at 7 bases. With 5 bases clipped from V and 1 base from J, the junction kept 15 bases outside the gene matches. The V gene's germline CDR1 is SGHVS and CDR2 FQNEAQ. The CDR3 has 18 residues. The CDR3 loop is CASSLNPSGAAGTDTQYF. The CDR3 bases are TGTGCCAGCAGCCTTAATCCGAGCGGGGCAGCGGGCACAGATACGCAGTATTTT.

This chain connects TRBV5-4 to TRBJ2-3; perhaps TRBD1 as D (6 bases). The V gene's germline CDR1 is SGHNT and CDR2 YYREEE (reference sequence). CDR3 size: 16 residues. V was trimmed by 0 bases and J by 2 bases, leaving 13 bases between them. The DNA for the CDR3 is TGTGCCAGCAGCTTGGGTGGCAGGGGAAACACAGATACGCAGTATTTT. It codes for CASSLGGRGNTDTQYF.

For this clone: At the DNA level, this CDR3 is encoded by other sequences in the same sample as well. The chain recombines TRBV24-1 with TRBJ2-1, with 7 positions matching TRBD2. Trimming at V came to 1 base and at J to 4 bases, leaving 6 bases not matched to a gene. The CDR3 is made up of 16 amino acids. Germline V gives CDR1 KGHDR, CDR2 SFDVKD. CDR3 amino acids: CATSDLRASGYNEQFF. In nucleotides, the CDR3 is TGTGCCACCAGTGATTTAAGGGCTAGCGGTTACAATGAGCAGTTCTTC.

The gene calls are TRBV18 and TRBJ2-2, with 11 bases matching TRBD1. Germline CDR1 is KGHSH and CDR2 is LQKENI. J was trimmed by 5 bases and V by 3 bases; bases with no gene match: 8. There are 17 residues in the CDR3. The CDR3, as DNA: TGTGCCAGCTCACCGAACTCCGGACAGGGGGCGACCGGGGAGCTGTTTTTT. Its protein is CASSPNSGQGATGELFF.

This chain connects TRBV6-5 to TRBJ1-3; TRBD1 is a possible D gene (6 bases). Germline V gives CDR1 MNHEY, CDR2 SVGAGI. Between the trimmed V and J ends, which lost 6 bases and 5 bases, there was a span of 8 bases. The CDR3 covers 12 residues. The CDR3 DNA sequence: TGTGCCAGCAGGGACAGTAGAAACACCATATATTTT. Encoded protein: CASRDSRNTIYF.

The J gene is TRBJ2-3, the V gene TRBV10-3; 9 bases are shared with TRBD2. Trimming removed 6 bases from V and 3 bases from J; junction bases left unmatched: 4. Germline loops: CDR1 ENHRY, CDR2 SYGVKD. The CDR3 covers 14 residues. As DNA, the CDR3 is TGTGCCATCAGCGCTAGCGGGGTTACAGATACGCAGTATTTT. It specifies CAISASGVTDTQYF.

There are a few counts of this clone. The chain carries TRBV10-3 and TRBJ2-1; 10 nucleotides agree with TRBD2. Germline assignment: CDR1 ENHRY and CDR2 SYGVKD. This CDR3 region has 17 residues. V shed 3 bases and J 7 bases; nucleotides not matched to a gene: 12. The CDR3 protein is CAISDLPGLAGENEQFF. Written as DNA, the CDR3 is TGTGCCATCAGTGATCTACCTGGGCTAGCGGGAGAAAATGAGCAGTTCTTC.